The 27 T cell receptor beta chains below come from one sample, sequenced in a study of tumor and adjacent non-tumor tissue in lung cancer. A modified ARM-PCR protocol with three rounds of nested PCR amplified TCRbeta. TCRdb redid the calling of the multiplex PCR reads with MiXCR, one entry per CDR3 protein. The table includes around 210,000 distinct CDR3 sequences, about 76% detected once. The template was RNA from unsorted bulk tissue. The source material was lung tumor tissue. These receptors all stem from a man aged 60 to 69 with non-small cell lung cancer.

This clonotype was counted a few times. The junction does not match germline at one end; this may be a read error. This sequence joins TRBV11-2 and TRBJ2-1; D is unclear. The CDR3 spans 13 residues. Germline V gene sequence: CDR1 SGHAT, CDR2 FQNNGV. Here the CDR3 DNA reads TGTGCCAGCATCTCTGCATTTTACGATGAACAGTTCTTC. This translates into CASISAFYDEQFF.

This clonotype came up many times. This chain links TRBV10-2 with TRBJ1-2, with D hard to call. CDR1 and CDR2 from the germline V gene are WSHSY and SAAADI. The length of the CDR3 is 16 residues. The V and J ends lost 5 bases and 4 bases respectively, with 20 bases between them. CDR3 amino acids: CASSPVSRATLYGYTF. Here the CDR3 DNA reads TGCGCCAGCAGTCCAGTGTCAAGGGCGACTCTCTATGGCTACACCTTC.

Note on this clonotype: The junction differs from germline at one of its ends, possibly a read error. V gene TRBV24-1 combines with J gene TRBJ2-1, with D possibly matching TRBD2 (6 bases). Per germline, CDR1 KGHDR and CDR2 SFDVKD. This CDR3 is built from 13 residues. The CDR3 nucleotides read TGTGCCACTAGTGATAGGATGGGACTTGAGCAGTTCTTC. It specifies CATSDRMGLEQFF.

Worth noting for this clonotype: This may arise from a read error, as a much more abundant clone is one base away. The chain joins TRBV20-1 to TRBJ1-1; D ambiguous. V lost 6 bases and J lost 3, with 11 bases in between. CDR3 length equals 12 residues. CDR1 and CDR2 from the germline V gene are DFQATT and SNEGSKA (reference sequence). CDR3 protein: CSAPLMHTEAFF. The CDR3 DNA sequence: TGCAGTGCCCCTCTCATGCACACTGAAGCTTTCTTT.

The sample holds many counts of this clonotype. The chain uses TRBV11-2 and TRBJ2-4, with 7 bases aligning to TRBD2. V shed 4 bases, J shed 0 bases, and the junction held 3 bases outside the gene matches. CDR3 length: 15 amino acids. Per germline, CDR1 SGHAT and CDR2 FQNNGV. In nucleotides, the CDR3 is TGTGCCAGCAGCTCCATAGCGGGAGCCAAAAACATTCAGTACTTC. As protein: CASSSIAGAKNIQYF.

As regards this clonotype: Possible read error: a much larger clone is one base away. The V gene is TRBV12-3 or TRBV12-4, the J gene TRBJ1-3; D is undetermined. The V and J ends lost 6 bases and 6 bases respectively, with 12 bases between them. The CDR3 consists of 13 residues. The CDR3 bases are TGTGCCAGCAGCTTGGCATCGAAAAACACCATATATTTT. Residues: CASSLASKNTIYF.

V and J are TRBV5-4 and TRBJ2-7, with D unresolved. Per germline, CDR1 SGHNT and CDR2 YYREEE (reference sequence). The CDR3 extends over 14 amino acids. The ends were cut back, 5 bases at V and 1 base at J, with 13 bases in the middle. The CDR3 spells CASSSLGDSYEQYF. As DNA, the CDR3 is TGTGCCAGCAGTTCCCTAGGAGATTCCTACGAGCAGTACTTC.

As for this clonotype: Just one base apart from a much larger clone, this may be a read error. This chain uses TRBV20-1 with TRBJ1-5; D gene ambiguous. Germline-derived CDR1 and CDR2 are DFQATT and SNEGSKA (reference sequence). V was trimmed by 3 bases and J by 4 bases, leaving 16 bases between them. This CDR3 has 15 amino acids. This CDR3 reads CSARPTGRKNQPQHF. The CDR3, as DNA: TGCAGTGCTAGGCCGACGGGCAGGAAGAATCAGCCCCAGCATTTT.

Only one count was recorded for this clonotype. Compared with germline, one end of the junction differs, possibly owing to a read error. V is TRBV20-1 and J is TRBJ2-1; D possibly corresponds to TRBD2 (6 bases). CDR1 DFQATT and CDR2 SNEGSKA come from the germline V gene (reference sequence). CDR3 size: 15 residues. The CDR3: CSAPHVSGGSNEEFF. The CDR3 nucleotides read TGCAGTGCTCCCCACGTCTCCGGGGGTTCAAATGAGGAGTTCTTC.

The chain joins TRBV11-2 to TRBJ2-1; 9 nucleotides line up with TRBD2. The germline gives CDR1 SGHAT, CDR2 FQNNGV. The CDR3 is made up of 15 amino acids. Trimming took 0 bases from V and 9 from J; bases not matched to a gene: 6. CDR3 sequence (DNA): TGTGCCAGCAGCTTAGAGCGGGAGGGCACCAGTGAGCAGTTCTTC. Translating gives CASSLEREGTSEQFF.

This clonotype was counted between two and nine times. A much larger clone differs by one base, so this may be a read error. This chain links TRBV6-2 or TRBV6-3 with TRBJ1-5; D is perhaps TRBD1 (5 bases). Germline loops: CDR1 MNHEY, CDR2 SVGEGT. The CDR3 runs to 15 residues. The CDR3 reads CTSSYSRGRNQPQHF. The CDR3 DNA reads TGTACCAGCAGTTACTCCCGGGGGAGGAATCAGCCCCAGCATTTT.

This clonotype was observed at least ten times. This sequence joins TRBV12-3 or TRBV12-4 and TRBJ2-7, with D hard to call. This CDR3 region has 12 residues. Trimming removed 1 base from V and 3 bases from J, with 4 bases in between. The CDR3 protein is CASSLDFYEQYF. The CDR3 DNA follows: TGTGCCAGCAGTTTAGATTTCTACGAGCAGTACTTC.

The table lists this clonotype with a few counts. This chain connects TRBV28 to TRBJ1-4, with 9 bases identical to TRBD1. J lost 5 bases, V lost 1 base, and 2 bases had no gene match. This CDR3 spans 15 amino acids. Germline V CDR1 and CDR2: MDHEN, SYDVKM. The CDR3 DNA reads TGTGCCAGCAGTTTATTTGGGACAGGGAATGAAAAACTGTTTTTT. It is translated as CASSLFGTGNEKLFF.

In regard to this clonotype: One junction end disagrees with the germline gene, perhaps due to a read error. This chain links TRBV11-2 with TRBJ1-1, with D perhaps matching TRBD1 (5 bases). The CDR3 is 14 residues long. Germline CDR1 and CDR2: SGHAT and FQNNGV. In DNA form, the CDR3 reads TGTGCCAGCAGTCGAGGACGGGGGAGCACTGAAGTTTTCTTT. Protein sequence: CASSRGRGSTEVFF.

This sequence joins TRBV6-2 or TRBV6-3 and TRBJ2-3, with 9 bases matching TRBD1. V dropped 7 bases and J dropped 6; count of bases not matched to a gene: 11. Germline V gene data show CDR1 as MNHEY and CDR2 as SVGEGT. The CDR3 length is 15 residues. For the CDR3, the DNA is TGTGCCAGCACCTTCCGGGACAGGGCCTTTGATACGCAGTATTTT. The encoded protein is CASTFRDRAFDTQYF.

With regard to this clonotype: This CDR3 is missing its conserved last phenylalanine or tryptophan, likely due to a read error. The DNA is left out, because the CDR3 cannot be placed on it with certainty; the CDR3 is given as TCRdb lists it. The gene calls are TRBV11-2 and TRBJ2-6; the table's D call, TRBD1, has no DNA check behind it. The CDR3 sequence runs 19 residues, both termini included. CDR1 is SGHAT and CDR2 is FQNNGV in the germline V gene. The CDR3 region is CASSFTGTGARAGANVMTL.

This chain connects TRBV12-3 or TRBV12-4 to TRBJ1-2; the D gene is possibly TRBD1 (6 bases). The V end was cut by 9 bases, the J end by 8 bases, with 19 bases between. The length of the CDR3 is 13 residues. DNA of the CDR3: TGTGCCAGGAGCCCTTCGGGGGCCGCGGGCTACACCTTC. Translating it yields CARSPSGAAGYTF.

This clonotype was recorded many times. V usage is TRBV4-1 and J usage is TRBJ1-1; no definite D call. Germline V gene sequence: CDR1 MGHRA, CDR2 YSYEKL. V lost 3 bases, J lost 2 bases, and 7 bases lay in between. This CDR3 is built from 13 residues. The chain's CDR3 is CASSQVPNTEAFF. For the CDR3, the DNA is TGCGCCAGCAGCCAGGTGCCTAACACTGAAGCTTTCTTT.

This clonotype was found a few times. This chain connects TRBV4-3 to TRBJ2-1; 14 bases align to TRBD2. The CDR3 covers 17 residues. Germline V gene lookup returns CDR1 LGHNA and CDR2 YSLEER. The V gene end was trimmed by 3 bases and the J gene end by 5 bases; junction bases not matched to a gene: 6. As DNA, the CDR3 is TGCGCCAGCAGCCAGGGACTAGCGGGAGTGCGCGACAATGAGCAGTTCTTC. The encoded protein is CASSQGLAGVRDNEQFF.

This clonotype was picked up a small number of times. The rearrangement uses TRBV12-3 or TRBV12-4 and TRBJ2-6, with D possibly matching TRBD1 (5 bases). The V gene lost 2 bases and the J gene lost 0 bases, with 5 bases spanning the gap. This CDR3 comprises 15 residues. CDR3 coding DNA: TGTGCCAGCAGTTTAAGGGGCTCTGGGGCCAACGTCCTGACTTTC. Translating it yields CASSLRGSGANVLTF.

V gene TRBV6-2 or TRBV6-3 combines with J gene TRBJ2-7; D remains ambiguous. CDR3 length: 12 amino acids. Germline V lookup: CDR1 MNHEY, CDR2 SVGEGT. Trimming cost V 2 bases and J 6 bases, with 8 bases left between them. CDR3 region: CASSYAPREQYF. The CDR3 coding sequence is TGTGCCAGCAGTTACGCACCTCGCGAGCAGTACTTC.

The chain carries TRBV11-3 and TRBJ2-1, with D maybe TRBD2 (6 bases). The CDR3 totals 15 residues. Looked up from germline, CDR1 is SGHNT and CDR2 is YENEEA. V shed 10 bases and J shed 4 bases, with 20 bases lying between them. The CDR3 nucleotides are TGTGCCAACAGAAGGCGGGGCAGCCGGTACAATGAGCAGTTCTTC. It specifies CANRRRGSRYNEQFF.

Ten or more counts support this clonotype. The chain recombines TRBV11-1 with TRBJ2-1; weak D call: TRBD1 (6 bases). V dropped 5 bases and J dropped 4 bases, with 9 bases sitting between them. The CDR3 runs 13 residues. Germline CDR1 is SGHAT and CDR2 is FQDESV (reference sequence). The CDR3 DNA reads TGTGCCAGCAGCCTTGACAGGTACAATGAGCAGTTCTTC. The encoded protein is CASSLDRYNEQFF.

The chain uses TRBV29-1 and TRBJ2-2; 7 positions agree with TRBD2. Germline V gives CDR1 SQVTM, CDR2 ANQGSEA. V was pared by 4 bases and J by 6 bases, with 5 bases of the junction left unmatched. This CDR3 spans 13 amino acids. The CDR3 coding sequence is TGCAGCGTTGCCCGGGGGGTTTCCGGGGAGCTGTTTTTT. Protein product: CSVARGVSGELFF.

A word on this clonotype: This may come from a read error, since a much larger clone is one base off. The CDR3 end shows no conserved phenylalanine or tryptophan, and so a read error is likely. The rearrangement links TRBV20-1 to TRBJ2-4, with D perhaps TRBD2 (5 bases). Germline V CDR1 and CDR2: DFQATT, SNEGSKA (reference sequence). This CDR3 has 16 amino acids. V was trimmed by 3 bases and J by 1 base, leaving 16 bases between them. The CDR3: CSARKLLTGAKNIQYL. CDR3 DNA: TGCAGTGCTAGGAAACTGCTAACGGGGGCCAAAAACATTCAGTACTTA.

In the case of this clonotype: The conserved closing phenylalanine or tryptophan is absent in this CDR3, likely reflecting a read error. This chain uses TRBV6-2 or TRBV6-3 with TRBJ2-2; a weak D match, TRBD1 (5 bases). V gave up 7 bases and J gave up 8 bases, with 17 bases separating them. The CDR3 extends over 14 amino acids. CDR1 MNHEY and CDR2 SVGEGT come from the germline V gene. The CDR3 DNA is TGTGCCAGCACGTTAGGGGAACATACTGGGGAGCTGTTTTAT. This codes for CASTLGEHTGELFY.

The sample holds one count of this clonotype. Since no conserved phenylalanine or tryptophan closes the CDR3, a read error is the likely cause. V is TRBV11-2 and J is TRBJ2-1; 10 bases are shared with TRBD2. CDR1 SGHAT and CDR2 FQNNGV come from the germline V gene. This CDR3 has 15 residues. The CDR3 DNA sequence: TGTGCCGGCAGCCTCTCTAGCGGGGGCTCCAATGAGCAGTTCTTA. It specifies CAGSLSSGGSNEQFL.